These 3 T cell receptor beta chains were all obtained from the same sample, sequenced in a study of shared clonotypes between healthy human individuals. Method: immunoSEQ multiplex PCR; TCRdb's copy keeps in-frame clones and lacks some. The sample carries a few million clones, just over 90% recorded once. Sequencing was performed on naive CD4+ T cells from PBMCs. Subset in this sample: CD45RA+ positively selected. All receptors come from a man between 18 and 29 years old in good health. Some clones in this sample may be carry-over from other donors' samples.

This chain uses TRBV14 with TRBJ1-1; tentative D call: TRBD1 (5 bases). Germline V gives CDR1 SGHDN, CDR2 FVKESK. CDR3 length: 17 residues. Deletions cut 1 base from V and 1 base from J, with 16 bases between. In DNA form, the CDR3 reads TGTGCCAGCAGCCAAGTCAGCAGTGCGGGGCCGAACACTGAAGCTTTCTTT. Translating gives CASSQVSSAGPNTEAFF. Drawing the rest from reference TRBV14 and TRBJ1-1, the complete variable domain is EAGVTQFPSHSVIEKGQTVTLRCDPISGHDNLYWYRRVMGKEIKFLLHFVKESKQDESGMPNNRFLAERTGGTYSTLKVQPAELEDSGVYFCASSQVSSAGPNTEAFFGQGTRLTVV.

This rearrangement joins TRBV5-4 to TRBJ2-7; D is unclear. Per the germline V gene, CDR1 is SGHNT and CDR2 is YYREEE (reference sequence). The length of the CDR3 is 12 residues. V lost 4 bases, J lost 12 bases, and 17 bases lay in between. Here the CDR3 reads CASSQDGARAYF. CDR3 coding DNA: TGTGCCAGCAGCCAAGATGGAGCCCGCGCGTACTTC.

V usage is TRBV11-2 and J usage is TRBJ2-2, with D perhaps TRBD2 (5 bases). V was cut by 2 bases and J by 6 bases, with 16 bases left in between. The CDR3 runs 16 residues. Germline V lookup: CDR1 SGHAT, CDR2 FQNNGV. The CDR3 coding sequence is TGTGCCAGCAGCTTATACAAGGGAGAGGTTCCCGGGGAGCTGTTTTTT. As protein: CASSLYKGEVPGELFF.